This T cell receptor beta chain was recovered during a study of tumor-infiltrating lymphocytes in primary liver carcinoma. Across the study: The study obtained roughly 3.5 to 7.5 million productive TCRbeta reads per sample, similar across tissue types.

The input was 450 to 500 ng total RNA; TCR beta cDNA was made from it with a constant-region primer. Employing slightly modified ARM-PCR, three nested multiplex PCR rounds were run, and these gave rise to the TCR beta libraries. TRBV1-TRBV30 forward primers paired with a C-beta reverse primer were used in the first two PCR rounds, which ran approximately 10 cycles each. One entry per CDR3 protein, called by TCRdb with MiXCR from the multiplex PCR reads. The sample contains more than 30,000 distinct CDR3 sequences, roughly 80% of which appear only once. Study-level results: Tumor tissue displayed a significantly greater top-250-clone fraction than blood (p = 0.039).

This CDR3 is 12 amino acids long. Trimming removed 0 bases from V and 10 bases from J, with 9 bases in between. Per germline, CDR1 LGHNA and CDR2 YSLEER. Co-extraction of RNA and DNA was performed on 20-30 mg of unsorted bulk tissue. At sampling, these chronic HBV carriers had received no treatment. This clonotype is medium-sized (0.01 to 0.1%). The antigen is unknown. The J gene is TRBJ2-5, the V gene TRBV4-3, with D possibly TRBD1 on 6 matching bases. The sequenced sample consisted of tumor-adjacent normal liver tissue. The receptor was isolated from a man in his forties with primary liver carcinoma and hepatitis B virus infection. The CDR3 sequence is CASSQDWTVQYF. CDR3 DNA sequence: TGCGCCAGCAGCCAAGACTGGACAGTCCAGTACTTC.